Listed below are T cell receptor beta chains from one sample, sequenced in a study of beta chain features in type 1 diabetes. Generated by immunoSEQ multiplex PCR, the TCRdb table keeps only in-frame clones and is missing some. The table includes about 240,000 clones, around 13% detected once. The sequenced sample was naive CD4+ T cells from blood. The receptor source for this set is a man aged 25 to 45 with type 1 diabetes. The CDR3 runs from the conserved cysteine through the conserved F or W. Each record gives: J gene, V gene, CDR3 protein.

j_call: TRBJ2-1; v_call: TRBV7-8; cdr3_aa: CASSLGVGANEQFF
j_call: TRBJ1-4; v_call: TRBV2; cdr3_aa: CASGQVPTNEKLFF
j_call: TRBJ2-1; v_call: TRBV7-6; cdr3_aa: CASSLALAGPTEQFF
j_call: TRBJ1-1; v_call: TRBV5-1; cdr3_aa: CASSPGGGSEAFF
j_call: TRBJ2-3; v_call: TRBV18; cdr3_aa: CASSPLQGADTQYF
j_call: TRBJ2-3; v_call: TRBV4-2; cdr3_aa: CASSLGLADTQYF
j_call: TRBJ1-1; v_call: TRBV19; cdr3_aa: CASSIGDSGSPEAFF
j_call: TRBJ2-1; v_call: TRBV9; cdr3_aa: CASSFAGQNEQFF
j_call: TRBJ1-1; v_call: TRBV29-1; cdr3_aa: CSVGKGALSTEAFF
j_call: TRBJ1-1; v_call: TRBV5-1; cdr3_aa: CASSQTPNTEAFF
j_call: TRBJ2-1; v_call: TRBV4-1; cdr3_aa: CASSQALVLEQFF
j_call: TRBJ2-7; v_call: TRBV7-2; cdr3_aa: CASSTGQRTYEQYF
j_call: TRBJ2-1; v_call: TRBV6-6; cdr3_aa: CASRIAGGENEQFF
j_call: TRBJ1-2; v_call: TRBV7-2; cdr3_aa: CASSFTRVYGYTF
j_call: TRBJ2-3; v_call: TRBV6-1; cdr3_aa: CASSLRGGADTQYF
j_call: TRBJ2-1; v_call: TRBV11-3; cdr3_aa: CASSWTGDNEQFF
j_call: TRBJ2-3; v_call: TRBV9; cdr3_aa: CATNRGGSTDTQYF
j_call: TRBJ2-5; v_call: TRBV5-1; cdr3_aa: CASSLGGGPQETQYF
j_call: TRBJ2-1; v_call: TRBV5-1; cdr3_aa: CASSFLASGGTEQFF
j_call: TRBJ1-1; v_call: TRBV4-1; cdr3_aa: CASSQGGTVVNEAFF
j_call: TRBJ2-7; v_call: TRBV30; cdr3_aa: CAWSAERLAGGSSYEQYF
j_call: TRBJ2-5; v_call: TRBV5-4; cdr3_aa: CASSVRLAGAQETQYF
j_call: TRBJ2-2; v_call: TRBV6-6; cdr3_aa: CASSYSRTGSTGELFF
j_call: TRBJ2-5; v_call: TRBV15; cdr3_aa: CATSRDSRETQYF
j_call: TRBJ2-5; v_call: TRBV2; cdr3_aa: CASSESLPKETQYF